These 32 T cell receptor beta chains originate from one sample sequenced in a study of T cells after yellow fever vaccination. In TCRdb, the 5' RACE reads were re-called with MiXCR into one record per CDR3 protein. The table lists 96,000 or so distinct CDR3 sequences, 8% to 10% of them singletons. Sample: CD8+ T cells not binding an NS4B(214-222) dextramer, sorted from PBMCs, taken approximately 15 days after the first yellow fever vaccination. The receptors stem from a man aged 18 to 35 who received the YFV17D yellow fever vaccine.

The CDR3 loop reads CSARVGGGSLADGYTF. For the CDR3, the DNA is TGCAGTGCTAGAGTCGGCGGGGGTAGCCTTGCGGATGGCTACACCTTC. V usage is TRBV20-1 and J usage is TRBJ1-2, with D possibly TRBD1 on 5 matching bases. The CDR3 contains 16 residues. V lost 1 base and J lost 6, with 21 bases in between. CDR1 and CDR2 (germline): DFQATT, SNEGSKA (reference sequence).

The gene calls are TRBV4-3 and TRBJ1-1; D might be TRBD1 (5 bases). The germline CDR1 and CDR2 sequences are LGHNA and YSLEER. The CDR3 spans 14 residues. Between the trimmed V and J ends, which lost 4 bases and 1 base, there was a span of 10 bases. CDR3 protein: CASSPRGTNTEAFF. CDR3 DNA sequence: TGCGCCAGCAGCCCAAGGGGTACGAACACTGAAGCTTTCTTT.

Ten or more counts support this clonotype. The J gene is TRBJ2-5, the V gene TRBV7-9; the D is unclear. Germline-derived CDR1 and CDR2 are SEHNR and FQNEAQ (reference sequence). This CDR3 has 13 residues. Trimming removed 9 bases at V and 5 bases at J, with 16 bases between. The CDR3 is CASESGLAETQYF. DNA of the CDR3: TGTGCCAGTGAAAGTGGGCTTGCTGAGACCCAGTACTTC. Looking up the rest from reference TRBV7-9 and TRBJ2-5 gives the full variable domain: DTGVSQNPRHKITKRGQNVTFRCDPISEHNRLYWYRQTLGQGPEFLTYFQNEAQLEKSRLLSDRFSAERPKGSFSTLEIQRTEQGDSAMYLCASESGLAETQYFGPGTRLLVL.

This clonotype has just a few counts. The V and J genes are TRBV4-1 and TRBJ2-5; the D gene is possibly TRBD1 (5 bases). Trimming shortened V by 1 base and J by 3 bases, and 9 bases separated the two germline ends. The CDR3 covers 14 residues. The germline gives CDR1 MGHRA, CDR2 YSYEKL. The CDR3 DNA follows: TGCGCCAGCAGCCAAGTAGGGGCGGAAGAGACCCAGTACTTC. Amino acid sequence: CASSQVGAEETQYF.

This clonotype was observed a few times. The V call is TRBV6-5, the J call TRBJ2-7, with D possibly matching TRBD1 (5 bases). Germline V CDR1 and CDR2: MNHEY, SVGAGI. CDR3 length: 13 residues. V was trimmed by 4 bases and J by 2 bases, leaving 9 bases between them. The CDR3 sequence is CASSWGEPYEQYF. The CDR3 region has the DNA TGTGCCAGCAGTTGGGGCGAGCCCTACGAGCAGTACTTC.

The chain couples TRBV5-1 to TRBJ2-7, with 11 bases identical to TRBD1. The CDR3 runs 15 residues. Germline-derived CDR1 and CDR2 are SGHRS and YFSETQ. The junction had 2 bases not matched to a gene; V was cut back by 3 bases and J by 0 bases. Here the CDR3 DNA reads TGCGCCAGCAGCTACGGGACAGGGGGCTCCTACGAGCAGTACGTC. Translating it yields CASSYGTGGSYEQYV.

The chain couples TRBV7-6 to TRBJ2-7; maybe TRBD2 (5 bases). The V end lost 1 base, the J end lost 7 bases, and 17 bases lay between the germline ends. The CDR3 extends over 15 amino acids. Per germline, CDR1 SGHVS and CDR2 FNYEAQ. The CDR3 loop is CASSLDPLGRGEQYF. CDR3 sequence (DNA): TGTGCCAGCAGCTTAGACCCCCTCGGCCGAGGGGAGCAGTACTTC.

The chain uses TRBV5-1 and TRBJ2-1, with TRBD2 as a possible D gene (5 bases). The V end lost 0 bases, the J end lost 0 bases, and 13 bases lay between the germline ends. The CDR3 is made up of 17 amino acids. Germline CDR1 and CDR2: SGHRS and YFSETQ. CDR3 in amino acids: CASSLGPGESSYNEQFF. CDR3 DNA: TGCGCCAGCAGCTTGGGGCCCGGGGAGAGCTCCTACAATGAGCAGTTCTTC.

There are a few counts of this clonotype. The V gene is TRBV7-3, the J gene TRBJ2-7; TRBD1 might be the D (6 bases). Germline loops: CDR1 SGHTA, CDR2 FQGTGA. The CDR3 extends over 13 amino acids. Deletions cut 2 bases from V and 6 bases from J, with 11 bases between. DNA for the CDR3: TGTGCCAGCAGCTTAGGGGGCAATGGCGAGCAGTACTTC. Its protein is CASSLGGNGEQYF.

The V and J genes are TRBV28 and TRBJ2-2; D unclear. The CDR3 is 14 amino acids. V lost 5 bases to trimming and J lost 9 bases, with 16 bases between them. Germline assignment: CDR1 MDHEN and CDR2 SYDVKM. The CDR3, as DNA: TGTGCCAGCAGTCCCCTGAGCCCCACTTGGGAGCTGTTTTTT. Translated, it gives CASSPLSPTWELFF.

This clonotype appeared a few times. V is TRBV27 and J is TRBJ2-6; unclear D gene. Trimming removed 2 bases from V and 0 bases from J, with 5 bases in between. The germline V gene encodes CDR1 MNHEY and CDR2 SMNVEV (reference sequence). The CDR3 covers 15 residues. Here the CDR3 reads CASSLTNSGANVLTF. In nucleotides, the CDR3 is TGTGCCAGCAGTTTAACCAACTCTGGGGCCAACGTCCTGACTTTC.

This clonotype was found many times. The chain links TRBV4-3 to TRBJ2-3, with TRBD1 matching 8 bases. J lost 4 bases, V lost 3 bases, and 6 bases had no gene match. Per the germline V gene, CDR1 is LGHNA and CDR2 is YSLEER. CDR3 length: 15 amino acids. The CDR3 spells CASSHRQGQADTQYF. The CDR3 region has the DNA TGCGCCAGCAGCCATAGACAGGGGCAGGCAGATACGCAGTATTTT.

CDR3 DNA sequence: TGTGCCAGCAGCCAAATTCCAGGGCGGAATCAGCCCCAGCATTTT. This gives the protein CASSQIPGRNQPQHF. The J gene is TRBJ1-5, the V gene TRBV3-1, with a possible D match to TRBD1 (5 bases). The germline V gene has CDR1 LGHDT and CDR2 YNNKEL (reference sequence). Trimming cost V 2 bases and J 4 bases, with 12 bases left between them. This CDR3 is 15 amino acids long. Complete variable domain (other parts from reference TRBV3-1 and TRBJ1-5): DTAVSQTPKYLVTQMGNDKSIKCEQNLGHDTMYWYKQDSKKFLKIMFSYNNKELIINETVPNRFSPKSPDKAHLNLHINSLELGDSAVYFCASSQIPGRNQPQHFGDGTRLSIL.

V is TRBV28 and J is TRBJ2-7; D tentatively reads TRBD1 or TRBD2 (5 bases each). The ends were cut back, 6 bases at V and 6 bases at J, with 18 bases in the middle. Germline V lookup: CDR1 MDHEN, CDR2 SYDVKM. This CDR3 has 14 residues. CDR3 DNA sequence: TGTGCCAGCAGCTCTGGGGGTAACCCCTTCGAGCAGTACGTC. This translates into CASSSGGNPFEQYV.

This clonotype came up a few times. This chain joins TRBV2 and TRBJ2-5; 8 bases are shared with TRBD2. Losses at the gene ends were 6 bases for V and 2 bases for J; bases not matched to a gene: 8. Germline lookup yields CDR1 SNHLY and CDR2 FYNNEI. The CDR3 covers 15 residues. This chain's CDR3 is CASRSGGEPQETQYF. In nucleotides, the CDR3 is TGTGCCAGCAGAAGCGGGGGTGAACCTCAAGAGACCCAGTACTTC.

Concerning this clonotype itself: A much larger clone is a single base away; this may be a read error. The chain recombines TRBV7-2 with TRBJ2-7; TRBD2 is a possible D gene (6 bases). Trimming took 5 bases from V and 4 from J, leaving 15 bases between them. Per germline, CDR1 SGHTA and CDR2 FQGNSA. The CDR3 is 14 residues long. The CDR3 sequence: CASSPQDYKYEQYF. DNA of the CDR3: TGTGCCAGCAGCCCCCAGGACTATAAATACGAGCAGTACTTC.

The CDR3, as DNA: TGTGCCAGCAGAGGGGGACTAGCGGGGTTCACAGATACGCAGTATTTT. It specifies CASRGGLAGFTDTQYF. The genes are TRBV13 and TRBJ2-3; 13 positions agree with TRBD2. The V gene end was trimmed by 6 bases and the J gene end by 2 bases; junction bases not matched to a gene: 5. Per the germline V gene, CDR1 is PRHDT and CDR2 is FYEKMQ (reference sequence). CDR3 size: 16 residues.

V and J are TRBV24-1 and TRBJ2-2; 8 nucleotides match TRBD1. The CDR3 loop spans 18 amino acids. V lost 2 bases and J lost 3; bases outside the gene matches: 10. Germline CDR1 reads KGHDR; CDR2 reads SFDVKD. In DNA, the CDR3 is TGTGCCACCAGTGATTCCACAATGACAGGGGCGGACACCGGGGAGCTGTTTTTT. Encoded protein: CATSDSTMTGADTGELFF.

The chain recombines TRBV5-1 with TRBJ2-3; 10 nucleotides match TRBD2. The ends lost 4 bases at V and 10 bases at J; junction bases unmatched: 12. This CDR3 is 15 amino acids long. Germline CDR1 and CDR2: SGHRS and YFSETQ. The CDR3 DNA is TGCGCCAGCAGCCTTACTAGCGGGGTAGGGGGCGCGCAGTATTTT. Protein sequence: CASSLTSGVGGAQYF.

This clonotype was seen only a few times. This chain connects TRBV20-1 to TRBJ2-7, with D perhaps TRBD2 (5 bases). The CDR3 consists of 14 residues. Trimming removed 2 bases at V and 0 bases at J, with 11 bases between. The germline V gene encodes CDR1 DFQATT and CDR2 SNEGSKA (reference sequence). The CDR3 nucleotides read TGCAGTGCTAGAAACGGGGAAAGCTCCTACGAGCAGTACGTC. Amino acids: CSARNGESSYEQYV.

The CDR3 DNA reads as TGTGCCAGCAGCCCCGGGAATTATCGAGCCAAAAACATTCAGTACTTC. Its translation is CASSPGNYRAKNIQYF. This sequence joins TRBV7-2 and TRBJ2-4; perhaps TRBD2 as D (5 bases). Germline values: CDR1 SGHTA, CDR2 FQGNSA. The V end lost 5 bases, the J end lost 0 bases, and 14 bases lay between the germline ends. The CDR3 loop spans 16 amino acids.

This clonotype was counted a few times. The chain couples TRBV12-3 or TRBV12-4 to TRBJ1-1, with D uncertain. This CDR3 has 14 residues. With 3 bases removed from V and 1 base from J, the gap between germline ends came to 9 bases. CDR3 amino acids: CASSFFPGNTEAFF. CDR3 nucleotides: TGTGCCAGCAGTTTCTTTCCGGGGAACACTGAAGCTTTCTTT.

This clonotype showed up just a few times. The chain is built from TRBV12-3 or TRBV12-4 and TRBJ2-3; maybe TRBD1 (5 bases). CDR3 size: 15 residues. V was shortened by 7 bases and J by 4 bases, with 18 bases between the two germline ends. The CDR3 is CASTSTGSLPDTQYF. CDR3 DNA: TGTGCCAGCACCTCAACAGGTAGTTTACCAGATACGCAGTATTTT.

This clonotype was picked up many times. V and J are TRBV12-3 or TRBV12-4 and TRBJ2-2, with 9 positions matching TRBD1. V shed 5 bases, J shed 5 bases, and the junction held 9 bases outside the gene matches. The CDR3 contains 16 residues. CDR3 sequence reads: CASSGPGTGRTGELFF. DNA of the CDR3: TGTGCCAGCAGTGGGCCCGGGACAGGGAGGACCGGGGAGCTGTTTTTT.

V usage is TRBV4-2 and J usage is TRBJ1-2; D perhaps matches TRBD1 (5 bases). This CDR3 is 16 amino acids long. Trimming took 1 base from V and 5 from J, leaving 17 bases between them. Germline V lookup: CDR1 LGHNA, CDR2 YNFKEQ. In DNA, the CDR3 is TGTGCCAGCAGCCAAGGACTTTTGGGGCTTCGGTATGGCTACACCTTC. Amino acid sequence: CASSQGLLGLRYGYTF.

The CDR3 region is CASSQYAGSNQPQHF. For the CDR3, the DNA is TGCGCCAGCAGCCAATATGCAGGGTCCAATCAGCCCCAGCATTTT. V is TRBV4-1 and J is TRBJ1-5, with D possibly matching TRBD1 (5 bases). The germline CDR1 and CDR2 sequences are MGHRA and YSYEKL. V lost 2 bases and J 3 bases, leaving 11 bases between the germline ends. This CDR3 has 15 residues.

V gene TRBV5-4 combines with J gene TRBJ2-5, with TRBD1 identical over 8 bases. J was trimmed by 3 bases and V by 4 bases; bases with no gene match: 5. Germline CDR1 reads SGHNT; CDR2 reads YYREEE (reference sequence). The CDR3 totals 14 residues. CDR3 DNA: TGTGCCAGCAGCCCCGGGACAGGTGAAGAGACCCAGTACTTC. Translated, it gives CASSPGTGEETQYF.

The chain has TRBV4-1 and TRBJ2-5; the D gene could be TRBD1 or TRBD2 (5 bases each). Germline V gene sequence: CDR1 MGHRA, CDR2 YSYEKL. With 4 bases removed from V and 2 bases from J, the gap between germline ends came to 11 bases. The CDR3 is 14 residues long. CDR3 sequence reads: CASSRGTAQETQYF. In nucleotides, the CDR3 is TGCGCCAGCAGCCGAGGGACGGCACAAGAGACCCAGTACTTC.

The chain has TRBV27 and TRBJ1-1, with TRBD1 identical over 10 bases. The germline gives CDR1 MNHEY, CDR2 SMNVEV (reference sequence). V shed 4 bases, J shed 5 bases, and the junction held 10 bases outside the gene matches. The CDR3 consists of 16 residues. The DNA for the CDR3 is TGTGCCAGCAGTTCGCCGGGACAGGGGCTTAGGACTGAAGCTTTCTTT. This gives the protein CASSSPGQGLRTEAFF.

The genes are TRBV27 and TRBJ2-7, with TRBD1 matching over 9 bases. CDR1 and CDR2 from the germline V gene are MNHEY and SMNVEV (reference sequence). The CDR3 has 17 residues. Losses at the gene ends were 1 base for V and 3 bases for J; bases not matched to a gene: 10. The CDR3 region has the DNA TGTGCCAGCAGTTTATTTGCGGGACAGGGAAAAAGCTACGAGCAGTACTTC. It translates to CASSLFAGQGKSYEQYF.

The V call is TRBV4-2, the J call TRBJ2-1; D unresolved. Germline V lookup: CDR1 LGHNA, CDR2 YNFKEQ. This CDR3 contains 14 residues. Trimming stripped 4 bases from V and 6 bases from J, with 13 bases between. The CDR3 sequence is CASSPGRLCNEQFF. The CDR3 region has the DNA TGTGCCAGCAGCCCCGGGCGACTCTGCAATGAGCAGTTCTTC.

As DNA, the CDR3 is TGTGCCAGCAGTTCCCGGACAGGCAATCAGCCCCAGCATTTT. This translates into CASSSRTGNQPQHF. J is TRBJ1-5 and V is TRBV28; D perhaps matches TRBD1 (6 bases). This CDR3 has 14 residues. Trimming left V 4 bases short and J 2 bases short, with 9 bases between. The V gene's germline CDR1 is MDHEN and CDR2 SYDVKM.